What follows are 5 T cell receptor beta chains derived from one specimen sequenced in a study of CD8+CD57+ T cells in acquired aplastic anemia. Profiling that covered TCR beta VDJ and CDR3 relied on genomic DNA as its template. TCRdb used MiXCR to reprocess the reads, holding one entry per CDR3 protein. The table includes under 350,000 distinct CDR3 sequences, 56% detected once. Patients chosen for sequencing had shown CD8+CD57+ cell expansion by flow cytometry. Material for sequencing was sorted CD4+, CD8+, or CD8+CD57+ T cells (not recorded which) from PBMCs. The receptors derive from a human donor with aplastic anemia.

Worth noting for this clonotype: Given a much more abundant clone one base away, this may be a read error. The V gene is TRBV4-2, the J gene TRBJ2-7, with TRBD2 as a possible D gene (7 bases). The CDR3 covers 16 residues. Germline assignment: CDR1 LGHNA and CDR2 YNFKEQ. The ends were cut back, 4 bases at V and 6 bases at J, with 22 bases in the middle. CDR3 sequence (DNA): TGTGCCAGCAGCCCTACGGGGGGCCGGGGAAACTGCGAGCAGTACTTC. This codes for CASSPTGGRGNCEQYF.

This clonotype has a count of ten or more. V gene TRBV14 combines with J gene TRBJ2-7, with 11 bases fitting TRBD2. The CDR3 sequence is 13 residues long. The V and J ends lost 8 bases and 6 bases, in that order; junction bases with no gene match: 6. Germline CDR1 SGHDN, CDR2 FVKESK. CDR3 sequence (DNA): TGTGCCAGCTCAACTAGCGGGAGAGGCGAGCAGTACTTC. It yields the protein CASSTSGRGEQYF. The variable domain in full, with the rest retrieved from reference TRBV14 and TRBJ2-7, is EAGVTQFPSHSVIEKGQTVTLRCDPISGHDNLYWYRRVMGKEIKFLLHFVKESKQDESGMPNNRFLAERTGGTYSTLKVQPAELEDSGVYFCASSTSGRGEQYFGPGTRLTVT.

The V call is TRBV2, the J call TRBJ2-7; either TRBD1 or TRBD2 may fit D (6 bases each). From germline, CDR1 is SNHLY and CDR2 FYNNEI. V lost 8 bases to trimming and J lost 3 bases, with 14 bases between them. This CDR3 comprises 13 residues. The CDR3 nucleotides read TGTGCCAGCGGGGGCGGGACAAGCTACGAGCAGTACTTC. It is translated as CASGGGTSYEQYF.

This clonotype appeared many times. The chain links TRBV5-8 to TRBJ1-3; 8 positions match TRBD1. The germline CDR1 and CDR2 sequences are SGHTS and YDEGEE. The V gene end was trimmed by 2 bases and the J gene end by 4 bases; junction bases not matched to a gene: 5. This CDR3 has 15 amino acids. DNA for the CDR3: TGTGCCAGCAGCTTAGACAGGGGTACCGGAAACACCATATATTTT. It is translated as CASSLDRGTGNTIYF.

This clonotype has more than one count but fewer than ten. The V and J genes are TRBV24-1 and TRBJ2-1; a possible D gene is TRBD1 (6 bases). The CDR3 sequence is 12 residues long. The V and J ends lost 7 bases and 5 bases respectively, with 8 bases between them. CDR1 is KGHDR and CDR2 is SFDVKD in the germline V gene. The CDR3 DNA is TGTGCCACCAGCTGGGGGCACAATGAGCAGTTCTTC. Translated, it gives CATSWGHNEQFF.